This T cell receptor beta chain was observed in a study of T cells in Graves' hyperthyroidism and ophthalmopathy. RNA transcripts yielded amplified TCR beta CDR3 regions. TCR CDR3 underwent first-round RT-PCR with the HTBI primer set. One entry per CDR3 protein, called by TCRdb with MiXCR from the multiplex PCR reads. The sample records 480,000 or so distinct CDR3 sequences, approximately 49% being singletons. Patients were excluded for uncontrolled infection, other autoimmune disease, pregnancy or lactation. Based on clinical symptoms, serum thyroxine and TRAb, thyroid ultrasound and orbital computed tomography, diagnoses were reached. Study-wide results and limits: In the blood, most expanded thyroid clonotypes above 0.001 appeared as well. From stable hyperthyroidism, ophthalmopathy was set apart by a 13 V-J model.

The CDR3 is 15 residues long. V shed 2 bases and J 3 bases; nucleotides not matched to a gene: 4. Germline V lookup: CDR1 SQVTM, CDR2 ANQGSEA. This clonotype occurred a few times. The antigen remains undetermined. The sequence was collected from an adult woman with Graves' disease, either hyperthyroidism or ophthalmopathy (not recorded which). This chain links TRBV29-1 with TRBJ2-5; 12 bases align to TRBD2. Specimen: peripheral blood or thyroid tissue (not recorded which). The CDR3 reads CSVEWPSGGEETQYF. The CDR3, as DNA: TGCAGCGTTGAATGGCCTAGCGGGGGGGAAGAGACCCAGTACTTC.